This T cell receptor (beta chain) was captured in a study of blood T cell repertoires in COVID-19. About the study: The United States, Italy and Spain supplied acute and convalescent COVID-19 samples. Nucleic acid was either cDNA or gDNA, and it came from T cells, B-cell-depleted T cells, or PBMCs.

How the authors handled the data: Quantification of nucleated cells was approximated via reference gene primer amplification. Produced via immunoSEQ multiplex PCR; TCRdb's table is partial and in-frame only. That table is the source of V, J and clone size, and D and trimming were worked out from the DNA. The sample lists some 250,000 clones; 65% to 85% were seen once. The V gene lost 3 bases and the J gene lost 0 bases, with 11 bases spanning the gap. Germline CDR1 is KGHSH and CDR2 is LQKENI. The CDR3 totals 15 residues. Sequencing used peripheral blood. This chain connects TRBV18 to TRBJ2-5, with D possibly matching TRBD1 (5 bases). The TCR comes from a woman of 80 years or more with acute or convalescent COVID-19. CDR3 sequence (DNA): TGTGCCAGCTCACCGGGGCCGACCTACCAAGAGACCCAGTACTTC. Protein: CASSPGPTYQETQYF.